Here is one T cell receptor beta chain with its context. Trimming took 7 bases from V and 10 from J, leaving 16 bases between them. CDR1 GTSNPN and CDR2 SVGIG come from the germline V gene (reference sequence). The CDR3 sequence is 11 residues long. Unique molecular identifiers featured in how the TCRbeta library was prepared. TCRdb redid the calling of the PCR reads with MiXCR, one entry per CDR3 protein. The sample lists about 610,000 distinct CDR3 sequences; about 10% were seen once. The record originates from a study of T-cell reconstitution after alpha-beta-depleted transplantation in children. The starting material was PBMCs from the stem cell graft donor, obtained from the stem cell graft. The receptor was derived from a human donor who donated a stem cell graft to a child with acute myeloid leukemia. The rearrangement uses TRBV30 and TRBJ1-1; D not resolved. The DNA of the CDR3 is TGTGCCTCGTACCAGAAGCTAGGAGCTTTCTTT. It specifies CASYQKLGAFF.